This T cell receptor beta chain was captured by sequencing in a study of cytomegalovirus exposure and HLA in healthy donors (dated by TCRdb to the late 2010s). A note on the overall study: An earlier analysis of roughly 570 of the donors reported about 300 Gb of sequence data and 100 million to 120 million unique TCR beta sequences obtained from some 200 million T cells. Approximately 300 gigabases of sequencing data and roughly 80 million unique TCR sequences made up an early release that covered about 640 HLA-typed donors. The genetic ancestry cluster associated with self-reported Caucasian donors included 70% to 85% of the 398 genotyped donors. The study aimed to test whether cataloging public T cell receptors could reveal signatures of past pathogen exposure. Using immunosequencing, the study profiled T cell repertoires from 500 to 800 subjects and related those repertoires to cytomegalovirus serostatus. Along with the roughly 670-subject first cohort, a separate validation cohort of over a hundred different subjects was used. To predict cytomegalovirus infection status, the study brought together high-throughput TCR immunosequencing, statistical association of individual TCRs with disease status, and machine learning. A later analysis re-examined previously published TCR beta repertoires from more than 650 donors and added high-resolution HLA genotyping to investigate patterns of TCR occurrence. Rather than using new phenotypic data, the later analysis identified candidate immune exposures from TCR beta sequences and from how often those sequences occurred across donors. To decide whether each TCR beta V gene segment behaved as functional or pseudogenic, an earlier analysis of some 570 of the donors relied on high-throughput TCR beta sequencing. Alongside the repertoire data, information on donor age, sex, ethnicity and CMV serostatus was compiled. A later genetic analysis used genome-wide SNP genotypes for 398 of the 666 donors, treating that subset as a discovery cohort. All discovery cohort repertoires had been generated using a single sequencing platform. Both class I and class II loci were covered by HLA typing, at four-digit resolution. The number of donors typed differed by locus, with roughly 629-640 for A, B, C, DRB1 and DQB1, roughly 520 for DQA1, about 610 for DPA1, and 450 to 480 for DPB1. Because of strong linkage in the cohort, roughly 5 DR-DQ haplotypes were treated as single units for association and clustering. Across some 400 genotyped donors of the cohort, an average of roughly 250,000 unique TCR beta nucleotide sequences per donor were sequenced, and 15% to 20% of those sequences were non-productive.

Study-wide findings and limitations: CMV serostatus was the only immune exposure information available for the cohort. In the study, about 150 TCR beta chains were listed as associated with cytomegalovirus. The presence/absence analyses assumed that sequencing depth was roughly uniform across donors, and that assumption may not be true. Because HLA typing was missing for some donors at each locus, association tests included only the typed subset. Because the 87-base-pair reads could not distinguish some IMGT-functional V segments, including TRBV6-2 and TRBV6-3, those segments were excluded. According to the authors, the approach could potentially be generalized to other disease states and immunological phenotypes. A later analysis associated some 17,000 TCR beta sequences with specific HLA alleles at a false discovery rate of 0.05. In vitro tests confirmed that a few of the cytomegalovirus-associated TCR beta chains recognize cytomegalovirus antigens. In a later analysis, the rate of TCR association differed among HLA loci, with DRB1 alleles having the most associated TCRs and HLA-C alleles having the fewest. In a later genetic analysis, a missense DCLRE1C variant was associated with V-gene and J-gene trimming of TCR beta chains, and the association was replicated in an independent cohort. This cohort had only TCR beta chains sequenced, and the lack of alpha or paired-chain data limited which features could be detected. Compared with equally common non-associated chains, HLA-associated TCR beta chains in a later analysis were more clonally expanded and had lower generation probabilities. A further reported finding was that TCR beta sequences accurately predicted the HLA-A and HLA-B alleles for most subjects in the first cohort. The earlier analysis of 450 to 700 of the donors excluded over 15 rarely observed V segments, including chromosome 9 orphons, because counts were too low. Several of the top co-occurrence clusters appeared to be linked to parvovirus B19, influenza, CMV and Epstein-Barr virus, according to a later analysis. While some public TCRs were present in many individuals, most TCR sequences turned up only very rarely across donors. The sequencing pipeline was judged likely to have produced a cluster of highly shared sequence variants as a technical artifact. Strong co-occurrence of HLA alleles, especially DR and DQ, made assigning TCR associations to individual alleles difficult. Correlated functional status among segregating V segments might reflect linkage disequilibrium, but an unknown experimental factor could not be ruled out. In a later genetic analysis, fewer N-insertions in productive TCRs were reported among donors in an Asian-associated ancestry cluster than the 666-donor mean. In an earlier analysis of some 500 of the donors, most TCR beta V segments were observed in productive rearrangements about 87% or about 30% of the time, broadly matching IMGT annotations. In both the original and validation cohorts, the classifier was reported to diagnose cytomegalovirus status with high specificity and sensitivity. According to a later analysis, most CMV-associated TCR beta chains appeared to be HLA-restricted, and the HLA associations seemed to be driven largely by CMV exposure.

Library method: the immunoSEQ multiplex PCR assay. A mixture of 60 forward primers for TCR Vbeta segments and 13 reverse primers for TCR Jbeta segments was used in the multiplex PCR. A multiplex PCR assay on genomic DNA amplified the CDR3 region of rearranged TCR beta genes. Amplified TCR beta libraries were sequenced as 87-base-pair reads on the Illumina HiSeq System. Under the source paper's analysis protocol: A later analysis tallied around 82 million unique TCR beta chains across the 700 or so repertoires, and some 12 million of those chains were shared by two or more donors. To remove PCR and sequencing errors, raw reads were error-corrected and collapsed into unique sequences using a nearest-neighbor algorithm that merged closely related sequences. Alignment of CDR3 sequences to IMGT reference sequences was used to assign V, D and J gene segments. For a sequence to be retained, a match of at least six nucleotides to both a V gene segment and a J gene segment was required. A rearrangement was called productive if the CDR3 had no stop codons and remained in frame with V and J, and every other rearrangement was called non-productive. Following IMGT convention, CDR3 was defined as the stretch from the second conserved V-encoded cysteine to the conserved J-encoded phenylalanine. In an earlier analysis of around 640 of the donors, sequences lacking an unambiguous match to a single V gene segment were excluded. In an earlier analysis of 450 to 700 of the donors, V segments were called functional above 56.7% productive rearrangements and were called segregating when the between-donor standard deviation exceeded 5%. A statistical classification framework was built for diagnosing cytomegalovirus status from the catalog of TCR beta chain sequences. A later analysis assigned V and J genes by comparing TCR nucleotide sequences with IMGT/GENE-DB human TR gene sequences. The TCRdist pipeline was used in a later analysis to assign CDR3 sequences and most-parsimonious VDJ recombination scenarios. A later analysis defined each TCR beta chain by its CDR3 amino acid sequence plus V-gene family, and excluded reads lacking a unique V-gene family. In a later analysis, approximately 590 highly shared, low-generation-probability nucleotide sequences were removed to address suspected cross-contamination and a sequencing artifact. A later analysis calculated a clonal expansion index for each public chain from normalized within-repertoire ranks of inferred template counts. A later analysis computed generation probabilities with a VDJ recombination model fitted to out-of-frame rearrangements, and checked the results against IGoR. In a later analysis, TCR-TCR, TCR-HLA and TCR-CMV co-occurrence was scored with hypergeometric tests, and a repertoire-size bias correction was applied to TCR pairs. In a later analysis, false discovery rates were estimated by permuting HLA or CMV assignments 20 times. In a later analysis, co-occurring TCRs were grouped with DBSCAN, and TCRdist sequence similarity was added when clustering was performed within HLA-allele-positive subsets. Repertoires with fewer than 30,000 or more than 120,000 public chains were left out of co-occurrence clustering, as were several repertoires with anomalous nucleotide sharing. The table comes from immuneACCESS by way of TCRdb, which keeps in-frame sequences with V and J called. Part of the clones is missing from these tables; in studies checked, under half for an unresolved V gene and the rest for unknown reasons. The V and J calls and clone size come from that table; D and trimming were worked out from the DNA. The sample data list 60,000 to 80,000 clones, and under 80% of these were observed just once. The ten largest account for under 7% of the sample.

The CDR3 holds 15 amino acids from the cysteine to the phenylalanine. Just the 45-base CDR3 DNA is kept, in frame starting at base 1. Via the germline V gene, CDR1 is MDHEN and CDR2 SYDVKM. The cohort was made up of 666 healthy bone marrow donors. All cohort members were sampled while nominally healthy, although unrecorded immune exposures were likely present. The donor was CMV seronegative and belonged to the group of more than 300 seronegative cohort members. A peripheral blood sample was collected from each donor, and TCR beta sequencing was performed on peripheral blood mononuclear cells. The Qiagen DNeasy Blood Extraction Kit was used to extract genomic DNA from the blood cell samples. This clone was recorded only once. The target of this receptor is not known. Its ends do not fully match the called genes, so a read error is possible.

The specimen was PBMCs. This chain joins TRBV28 to TRBJ1-2; no D gene can be assigned with confidence. This clonotype originated in a woman aged 25 to 39 in good health and CMV-seronegative. The nucleotide sequence reads as follows: TGTGCCAGCAGTTTATCCCCGCAGGCCACCTATGGCTACCCCTTC. Its product reads: CASSLSPQATYGYPF.